This TCR beta chain originates from a study of technical replicates of blood from a few donors. The CDR3 spans 14 residues. The germline V gene has CDR1 SGHTA and CDR2 FQGTGA. Trimming stripped 2 bases from V and 4 bases from J, with 9 bases between. Sequenced by immunoSEQ multiplex PCR; TCRdb stores in-frame clones only, minus some. The sample yields around 93,000 clones, approximately 95% seen once. This TCR was sampled from a human donor in good health. The rearrangement uses TRBV7-3 and TRBJ2-1; TRBD1 might be the D (5 bases). Sequencing was performed on T cells isolated from PBMCs. This chain's CDR3 is CASSLGHSYNEQFF. Here the CDR3 DNA reads TGTGCCAGCAGCTTAGGACATAGTTACAATGAGCAGTTCTTC.